A selection of T cell receptor beta chains follows, all from one sample in a study of regulatory T cells in long-lasting Graves disease. TCRdb analysed the multiplex PCR reads with MiXCR anew, one entry per CDR3 protein. The repertoire holds hundreds of thousands of distinct CDR3 sequences, with roughly 15% as singletons. The sequenced sample was peripheral blood mononuclear cells (PBMCs), obtained at new diagnosis, from a patient treated with antithyroid drugs. Every receptor here comes from a female donor with Graves disease. Both conserved end residues are part of each CDR3. The order of the fields is CDR3 DNA, CDR3 protein, D gene, V gene, clone size, J gene. The D gene is left open where the match is weak. Expanded clones are given a class, and other clones once, few, many or no size at all.

TGTGCCAGCAGTGAAGCGGGAAGCAGGTTCGGACTCTATGGCTACACCTTC | CASSEAGSRFGLYGYTF | . | TRBV6-1 | many | TRBJ1-2
TGTGCCAGCAGCTTAGACGGCAGGGAGCCCGGGGAGCTGTTTTTT | CASSLDGREPGELFF | . | TRBV7-9 | few | TRBJ2-2
TGTGCCAGCTCCCGAAGAAAAGACGGGGAGCTGTTTTTT | CASSRRKDGELFF | . | TRBV11-2 | many | TRBJ2-2
TGTGCCAGCAGTTACCTCCCTAGAACTACAGGGGGCTCTGAAGCTTTCTTT | CASSYLPRTTGGSEAFF | TRBD1 | TRBV6-9 | . | TRBJ1-1
TGTGCCAGCAGCGAGCGGACAGGGGCCAGAACAGATACGCAGTATTTT | CASSERTGARTDTQYF | TRBD1 | TRBV11-2 | many | TRBJ2-3
TGTGCCAGCAGCCGCGGGACTAGTGGCAATGAGCAGTTCTTC | CASSRGTSGNEQFF | TRBD2 | TRBV12-3/TRBV12-4 | . | TRBJ2-1
TGTGCCAGCAGCTTAGGGGACAGGGTTCACGAGCAGTACTTC | CASSLGDRVHEQYF | TRBD1 | TRBV7-6 | many | TRBJ2-7
TGTGCCAGCAGCCAAGATGAGGAGCCGTTCTTC | CASSQDEEPFF | . | TRBV3-1 | many | TRBJ2-1
TGTGCCAGCGACTCGACCATACCCGGAATTAGATTTCAGTATTTT | CASDSTIPGIRFQYF | . | TRBV28 | many | TRBJ2-3
TGCAGTGCTAGAGTAAGCGGGAGACGTGCAGATACGCAGTATTTT | CSARVSGRRADTQYF | TRBD2 | TRBV20-1 | few | TRBJ2-3
TGTGCCAGCAGCTTAGAAGCGAGCTCCTACAATGAGCAGTTCTTC | CASSLEASSYNEQFF | . | TRBV7-2 | many | TRBJ2-1
TGCAGTGCCAGTGCGGGACTACTCTACGAGCAGTACTTC | CSASAGLLYEQYF | TRBD2 | TRBV20-1 | many | TRBJ2-7
TGCGCCAGCAGCCAAATCGGAACAGGGGCTAGAGGCTACACCTTC | CASSQIGTGARGYTF | TRBD1 | TRBV4-1 | many | TRBJ1-2